This T cell receptor (beta chain) was documented in a study of radiotherapy plus CTLA-4 blockade in lung cancer. Whole-study context: Around 19% of patients responded objectively, and about 30% achieved disease control.

The repertoire was sequenced with immunoSEQ multiplex PCR; TCRdb's copy has only in-frame clones and lacks some. The sample has around 30,000 clones; around 75% are singletons. Study-wide findings and caveats: Peripheral blood showed expansion of tumor-derived TCR clones after radiotherapy and ipilimumab.

This CDR3 region has 12 residues. V lost 0 bases, J lost 3 bases, and 3 bases lay in between. The V gene's germline CDR1 is SGHAT and CDR2 FQNNGV. Focal radiation plus CTLA-4 blockade with ipilimumab was administered to patients who had chemo-refractory metastatic non-small-cell lung cancer. Regarding this clone: As yet, its antigen is unknown.

This TCR was recovered from a human donor with non-small cell lung cancer that progressed on radiotherapy plus ipilimumab. The J gene is TRBJ2-7, the V gene TRBV11-2; no reliable D call. Sequenced material: peripheral blood, taken from a patient treated with radiotherapy plus ipilimumab. The chain's CDR3 is CASSLDRYEQYF. CDR3 DNA: TGTGCCAGCAGCTTAGATCGCTACGAGCAGTACTTC.